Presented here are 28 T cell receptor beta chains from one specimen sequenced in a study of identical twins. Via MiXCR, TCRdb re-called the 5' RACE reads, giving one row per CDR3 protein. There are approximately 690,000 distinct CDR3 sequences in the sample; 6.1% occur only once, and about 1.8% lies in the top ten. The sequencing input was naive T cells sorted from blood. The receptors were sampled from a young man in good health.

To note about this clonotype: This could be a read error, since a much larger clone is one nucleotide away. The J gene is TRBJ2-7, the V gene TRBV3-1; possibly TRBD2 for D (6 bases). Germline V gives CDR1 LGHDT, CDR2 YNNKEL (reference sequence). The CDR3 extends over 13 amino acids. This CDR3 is CASSQVEGYERYF. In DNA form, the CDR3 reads TGTGCCAGCAGCCAAGTGGAGGGCTACGAGCGGTACTTC.

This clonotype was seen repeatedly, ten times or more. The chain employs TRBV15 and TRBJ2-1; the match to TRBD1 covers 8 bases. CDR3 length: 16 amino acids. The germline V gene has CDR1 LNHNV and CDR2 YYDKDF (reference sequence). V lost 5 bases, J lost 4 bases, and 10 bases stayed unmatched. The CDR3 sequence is CATSLDRDRIYNEQFF. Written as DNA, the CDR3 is TGTGCCACCAGCCTTGACCGGGACAGGATTTACAATGAGCAGTTCTTC.

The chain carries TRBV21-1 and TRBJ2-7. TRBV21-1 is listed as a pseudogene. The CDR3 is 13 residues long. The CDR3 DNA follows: TGTGCCAGCAGCAAAGTGGCCGCCTACGAGCAGTACGTC. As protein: CASSKVAAYEQYV.

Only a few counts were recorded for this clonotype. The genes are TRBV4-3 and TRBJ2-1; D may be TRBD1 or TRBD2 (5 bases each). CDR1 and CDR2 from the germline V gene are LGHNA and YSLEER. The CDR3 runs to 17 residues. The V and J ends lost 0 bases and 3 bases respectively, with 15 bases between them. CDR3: CASSQEFGVGDYNEQFF. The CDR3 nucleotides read TGCGCCAGCAGCCAAGAATTCGGGGTGGGGGACTACAATGAGCAGTTCTTC.

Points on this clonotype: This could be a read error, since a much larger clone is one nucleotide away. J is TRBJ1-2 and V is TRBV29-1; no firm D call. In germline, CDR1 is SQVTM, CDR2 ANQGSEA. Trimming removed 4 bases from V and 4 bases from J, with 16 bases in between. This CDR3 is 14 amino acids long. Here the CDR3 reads CSVGPRSAGYGYTF. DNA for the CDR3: TGCAGCGTTGGGCCCCGGAGCGCGGGCTATGGCTACACCTTC. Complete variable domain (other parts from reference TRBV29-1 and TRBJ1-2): SAVISQKPSRDICQRGTSLTIQCQVDSQVTMMFWYRQQPGQSLTLIATANQGSEATYESGFVIDKFPISRPNLTFSTLTVSNMSPEDSSIYLCSVGPRSAGYGYTFGSGTRLTVV.

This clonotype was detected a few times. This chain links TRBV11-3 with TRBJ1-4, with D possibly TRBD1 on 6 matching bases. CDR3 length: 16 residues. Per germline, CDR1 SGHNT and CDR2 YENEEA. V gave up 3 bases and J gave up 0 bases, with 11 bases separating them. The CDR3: CASSLAQGPTNEKLFF. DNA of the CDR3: TGTGCCAGCAGCTTGGCCCAGGGGCCAACTAATGAAAAACTGTTTTTT. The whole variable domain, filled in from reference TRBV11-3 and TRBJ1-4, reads EAGVVQSPRYKIIEKKQPVAFWCNPISGHNTLYWYLQNLGQGPELLIRYENEEAVDDSQLPKDRFSAERLKGVDSTLKIQPAELGDSAVYLCASSLAQGPTNEKLFFGSGTQLSVL.

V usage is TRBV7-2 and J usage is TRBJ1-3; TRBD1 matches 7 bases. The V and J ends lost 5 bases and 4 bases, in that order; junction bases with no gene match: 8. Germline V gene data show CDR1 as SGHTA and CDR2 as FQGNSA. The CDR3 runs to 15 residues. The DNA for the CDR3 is TGTGCCAGCAGCACACAGACAGGGACAGGAAACACCATATATTTT. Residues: CASSTQTGTGNTIYF.

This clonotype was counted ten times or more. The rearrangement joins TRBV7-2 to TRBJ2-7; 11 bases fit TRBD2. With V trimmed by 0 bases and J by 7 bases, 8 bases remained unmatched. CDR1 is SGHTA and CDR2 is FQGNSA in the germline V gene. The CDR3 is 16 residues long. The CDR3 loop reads CASSLARLAGGGEQYF. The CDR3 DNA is TGTGCCAGCAGCTTAGCTCGGCTAGCGGGAGGAGGGGAGCAGTACTTC.

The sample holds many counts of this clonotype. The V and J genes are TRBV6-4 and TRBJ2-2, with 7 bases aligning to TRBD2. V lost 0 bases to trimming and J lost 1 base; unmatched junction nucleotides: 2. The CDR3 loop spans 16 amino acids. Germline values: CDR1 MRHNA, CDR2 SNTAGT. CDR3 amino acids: CASSDSASGNTGELFF. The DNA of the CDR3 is TGTGCCAGCAGTGACTCAGCTAGCGGGAACACCGGGGAGCTGTTTTTT.

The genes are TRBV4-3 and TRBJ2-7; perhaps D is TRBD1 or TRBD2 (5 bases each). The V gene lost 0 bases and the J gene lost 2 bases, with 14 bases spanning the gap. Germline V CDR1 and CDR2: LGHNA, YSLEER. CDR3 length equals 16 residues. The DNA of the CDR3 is TGCGCCAGCAGCCAAGATCGGGACGCAGTCCCCTACGAGCAGTACTTC. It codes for CASSQDRDAVPYEQYF.

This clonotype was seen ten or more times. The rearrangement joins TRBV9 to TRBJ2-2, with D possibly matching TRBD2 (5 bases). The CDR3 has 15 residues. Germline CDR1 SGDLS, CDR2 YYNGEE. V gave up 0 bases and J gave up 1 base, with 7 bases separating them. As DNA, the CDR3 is TGTGCCAGCAGCGTAGTTGCGGGGAACACCGGGGAGCTGTTTTTT. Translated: CASSVVAGNTGELFF.

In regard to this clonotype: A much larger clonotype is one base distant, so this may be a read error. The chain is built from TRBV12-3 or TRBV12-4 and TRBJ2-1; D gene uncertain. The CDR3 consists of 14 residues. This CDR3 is CAGSYGPSFDEQFF. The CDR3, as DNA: TGTGCCGGCAGCTACGGTCCAAGCTTCGATGAGCAGTTCTTC.

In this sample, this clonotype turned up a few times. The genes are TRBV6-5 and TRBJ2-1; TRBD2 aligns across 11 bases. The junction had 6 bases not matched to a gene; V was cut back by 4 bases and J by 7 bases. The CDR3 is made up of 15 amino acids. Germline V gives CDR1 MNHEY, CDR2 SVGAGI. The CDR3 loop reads CASSLAASGRNEQFF. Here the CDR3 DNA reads TGTGCCAGCAGTTTAGCGGCTAGCGGGAGGAATGAGCAGTTCTTC.

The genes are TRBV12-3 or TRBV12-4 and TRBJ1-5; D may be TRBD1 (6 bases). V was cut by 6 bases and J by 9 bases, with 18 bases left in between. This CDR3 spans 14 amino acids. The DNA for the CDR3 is TGTGCCAGCAGCCCCGCCGCGGGGGCGCTGCCCCAGCATTTT. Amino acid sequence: CASSPAAGALPQHF.

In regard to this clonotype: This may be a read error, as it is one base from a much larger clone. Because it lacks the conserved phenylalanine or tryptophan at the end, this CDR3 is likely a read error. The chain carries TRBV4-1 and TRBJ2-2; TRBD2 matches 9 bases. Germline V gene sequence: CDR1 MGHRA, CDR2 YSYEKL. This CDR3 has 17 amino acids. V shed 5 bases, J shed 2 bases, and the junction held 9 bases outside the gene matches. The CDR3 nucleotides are TGCGCCAGCAGCTTCTCCTGGCTAGCGGGAAACACCGGGGAGCTGTTTTCT. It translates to CASSFSWLAGNTGELFS.

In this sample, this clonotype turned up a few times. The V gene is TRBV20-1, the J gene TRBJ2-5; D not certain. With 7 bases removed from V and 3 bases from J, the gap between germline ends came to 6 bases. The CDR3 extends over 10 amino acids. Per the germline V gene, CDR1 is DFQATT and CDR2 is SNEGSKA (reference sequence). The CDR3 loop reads CSVLEETQYF. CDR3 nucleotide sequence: TGCAGTGTATTAGAAGAGACCCAGTACTTC.

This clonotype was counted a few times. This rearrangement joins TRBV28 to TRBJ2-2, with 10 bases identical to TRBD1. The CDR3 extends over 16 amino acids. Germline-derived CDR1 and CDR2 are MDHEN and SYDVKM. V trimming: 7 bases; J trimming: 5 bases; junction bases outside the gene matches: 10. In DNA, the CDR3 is TGTGCCAGCACCCTCCGGGACAGGGGAATAACCGGGGAGCTGTTTTTT. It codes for CASTLRDRGITGELFF.

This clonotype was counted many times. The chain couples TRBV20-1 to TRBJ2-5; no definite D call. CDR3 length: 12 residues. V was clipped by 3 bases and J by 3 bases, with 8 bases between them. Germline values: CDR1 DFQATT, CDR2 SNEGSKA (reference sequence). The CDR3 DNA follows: TGCAGTGCTAGGGTAGGGAAAGAGACCCAGTACTTC. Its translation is CSARVGKETQYF.

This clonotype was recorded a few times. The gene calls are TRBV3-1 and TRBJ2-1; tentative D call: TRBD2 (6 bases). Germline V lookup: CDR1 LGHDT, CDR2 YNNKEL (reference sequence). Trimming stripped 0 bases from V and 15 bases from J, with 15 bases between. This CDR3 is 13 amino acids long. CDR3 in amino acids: CASSQEGTSFAFF. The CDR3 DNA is TGTGCCAGCAGCCAAGAAGGAACTAGCTTCGCGTTCTTC.

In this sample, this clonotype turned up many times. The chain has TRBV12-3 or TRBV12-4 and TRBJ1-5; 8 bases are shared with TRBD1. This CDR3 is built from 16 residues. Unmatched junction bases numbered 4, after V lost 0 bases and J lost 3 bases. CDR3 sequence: CASSLAGQVINQPQHF. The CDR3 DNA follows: TGTGCCAGCAGTTTAGCGGGACAGGTAATCAATCAGCCCCAGCATTTT.

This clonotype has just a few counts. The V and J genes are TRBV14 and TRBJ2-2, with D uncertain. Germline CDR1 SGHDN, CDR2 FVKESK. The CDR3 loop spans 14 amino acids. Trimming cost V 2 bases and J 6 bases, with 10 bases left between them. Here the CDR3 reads CASSQSGFAGELFF. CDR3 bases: TGTGCCAGCAGCCAAAGTGGTTTCGCCGGGGAGCTGTTTTTT.

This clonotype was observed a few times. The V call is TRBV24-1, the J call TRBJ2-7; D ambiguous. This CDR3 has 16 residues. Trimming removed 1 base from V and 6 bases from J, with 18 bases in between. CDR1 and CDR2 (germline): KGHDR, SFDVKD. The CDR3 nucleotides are TGTGCCACCAGTGATTTACAACCCCCGGGTCCCCGCGAGCAGTACGTC. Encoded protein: CATSDLQPPGPREQYV.

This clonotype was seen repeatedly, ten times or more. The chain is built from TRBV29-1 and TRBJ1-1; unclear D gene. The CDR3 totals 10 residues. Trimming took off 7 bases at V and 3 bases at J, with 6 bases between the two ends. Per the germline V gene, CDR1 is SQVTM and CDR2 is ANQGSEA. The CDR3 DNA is TGCAGCGGGGTGGACACTGAAGCTTTCTTT. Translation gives CSGVDTEAFF.

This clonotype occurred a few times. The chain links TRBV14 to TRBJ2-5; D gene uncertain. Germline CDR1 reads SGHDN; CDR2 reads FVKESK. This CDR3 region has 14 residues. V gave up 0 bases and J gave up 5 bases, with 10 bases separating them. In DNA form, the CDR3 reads TGTGCCAGCAGCCAAGAGAGACTGGGGGAGACCCAGTACTTC. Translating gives CASSQERLGETQYF.

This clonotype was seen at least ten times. CDR3: CAISESVIRAGLQTQYF. CDR3 in DNA: TGTGCCATCAGTGAGTCGGTAATTCGGGCAGGGCTGCAGACCCAGTACTTC. This chain uses TRBV10-3 with TRBJ2-5; D is perhaps TRBD1 (5 bases). The ends were cut back, 0 bases at V and 6 bases at J, with 20 bases in the middle. Germline loops: CDR1 ENHRY, CDR2 SYGVKD. This CDR3 region has 17 residues.

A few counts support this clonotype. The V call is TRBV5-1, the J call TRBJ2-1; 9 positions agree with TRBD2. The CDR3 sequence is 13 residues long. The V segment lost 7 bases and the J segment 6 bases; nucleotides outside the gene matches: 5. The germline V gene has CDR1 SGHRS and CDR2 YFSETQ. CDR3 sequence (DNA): TGCGCCAGCTATATTAGCGGGAGCAATGAGCAGTTCTTC. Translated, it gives CASYISGSNEQFF. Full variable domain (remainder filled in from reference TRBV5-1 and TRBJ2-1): KAGVTQTPRYLIKTRGQQVTLSCSPISGHRSVSWYQQTPGQGLQFLFEYFSETQRNKGNFPGRFSGRQFSNSRSEMNVSTLELGDSALYLCASYISGSNEQFFGPGTRLTVL.

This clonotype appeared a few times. CDR3 DNA: TGTGCCAGCAGCCCCGGGACAGGGGGCCCGGACTCCTACGAGCAGTACTTC. Translating gives CASSPGTGGPDSYEQYF. This chain uses TRBV9 with TRBJ2-7, with 12 bases fitting TRBD1. This CDR3 has 17 residues. Germline CDR1 is SGDLS and CDR2 is YYNGEE. J gave up 0 bases and V 4 bases, and 8 bases lay outside the gene matches.

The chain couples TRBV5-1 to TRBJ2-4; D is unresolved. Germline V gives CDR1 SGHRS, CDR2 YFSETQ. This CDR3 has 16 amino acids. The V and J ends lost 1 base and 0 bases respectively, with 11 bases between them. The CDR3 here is CASSLSTDLAKNIQYF. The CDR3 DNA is TGCGCCAGCAGCTTGAGTACGGATCTAGCCAAAAACATTCAGTACTTC.